This T cell receptor (beta chain) was obtained from a study of blood T cell repertoires in COVID-19. TCRdb keeps only in-frame clones here, not all; method: immunoSEQ multiplex PCR. The repertoire includes some 300,000 clones, around 88% of them detected once, and about 7% sits in the top ten. Sequenced: peripheral blood. The source of this sequence is a woman aged 30 to 39 who had recovered from COVID-19.

The DNA of the CDR3 is TGCAGCGTTGAAGATACCAGGGGGCGCGGGAGCACTGAAGCTTTCTTT. This translates into CSVEDTRGRGSTEAFF. The rearrangement links TRBV29-1 to TRBJ1-1; 8 bases line up with TRBD1. V trimming: 0 bases; J trimming: 4 bases; junction bases outside the gene matches: 10. Germline V gene lookup returns CDR1 SQVTM and CDR2 ANQGSEA. The CDR3 runs to 16 residues.